Listed below are T cell receptor beta chains from one sample, sequenced in a study of blood T cell repertoires in COVID-19. Sequencing was performed with immunoSEQ multiplex PCR; in TCRdb, only in-frame clones are kept and a portion is missing. The data show about 100,000 clones, 84% seen once. Sequences were obtained from peripheral blood. The receptors shown here come from a man aged 55 to 70 with acute or convalescent COVID-19. Each CDR3 is given with its conserved first and last residue. Fields, in order: clone size, D gene, J gene, V gene, CDR3 DNA, CDR3 protein. A D gene is named only where the DNA matches it firmly. Where a row states a size, it is once, few, many or the class of an expanded clone; other rows omit it.

abundance: .
d_gene: .
j_gene: TRBJ2-7
v_gene: TRBV29-1
CDR3nt: TGCAGCGTTGTTCTAACCTACGAGCAGTACTTC
CDR3aa: CSVVLTYEQYF

abundance: once
d_gene: .
j_gene: TRBJ2-1
v_gene: TRBV27
CDR3nt: TGTGCCAGCACGGCCAACTGGGGGGTACCTTACAATGAGCAGTTCTTC
CDR3aa: CASTANWGVPYNEQFF

abundance: few
d_gene: .
j_gene: TRBJ2-1
v_gene: TRBV20-1
CDR3nt: TGCAGTGCTAGTGGGACGACTATCTTTGAAGCACAGTTGAGTGAGCAGTTCTTC
CDR3aa: CSASGTTIFEAQLSEQFF

abundance: once
d_gene: .
j_gene: TRBJ2-1
v_gene: TRBV15
CDR3nt: TGTGCCACCAGCAGAGGTAGCGCAGAAGAGCAGTTCTTC
CDR3aa: CATSRGSAEEQFF

abundance: .
d_gene: .
j_gene: TRBJ2-2
v_gene: TRBV28
CDR3nt: TGTGCCAGCAGTTTAGCAGGAGGGGCCGGGGAGCTGTTTTTT
CDR3aa: CASSLAGGAGELFF

abundance: .
d_gene: .
j_gene: TRBJ2-3
v_gene: TRBV4-1
CDR3nt: TGCGCCAGCAGCCAAGTTCAGGTTACAGATACGCAGTATTTT
CDR3aa: CASSQVQVTDTQYF

abundance: .
d_gene: .
j_gene: TRBJ2-5
v_gene: TRBV3-1/TRBV3-2
CDR3nt: TGTGCCAGCAGCCAAGATCGGTACGTAAGAAGCCAAGAGACCCAGTACTTC
CDR3aa: CASSQDRYVRSQETQYF

abundance: .
d_gene: TRBD2
j_gene: TRBJ2-3
v_gene: TRBV9
CDR3nt: TGTGCCAGCAGCGTAGCGGGCGGGAGTGGCACAGATACGCAGTATTTT
CDR3aa: CASSVAGGSGTDTQYF

abundance: .
d_gene: .
j_gene: TRBJ2-6
v_gene: TRBV5-1
CDR3nt: TGCGCCAGCAGAGAGTCTGGGGCCAACGTCCTGACTTTC
CDR3aa: CASRESGANVLTF

abundance: .
d_gene: TRBD1
j_gene: TRBJ2-5
v_gene: TRBV28
CDR3nt: TGTGCCAGCAGTTTGGGGACAGGGGGTTTTCAAGAGACCCAGTACTTC
CDR3aa: CASSLGTGGFQETQYF

abundance: .
d_gene: .
j_gene: TRBJ2-5
v_gene: TRBV6-5
CDR3nt: TGTGCCAGCAGTTACTCGACTCAACCACAAGAGACCCAGTACTTC
CDR3aa: CASSYSTQPQETQYF

abundance: .
d_gene: TRBD1
j_gene: TRBJ1-5
v_gene: TRBV6-5
CDR3nt: TGTGCCAGCAGGCGGGGACAGGACACAGGTCAGCCCCAGCATTTT
CDR3aa: CASRRGQDTGQPQHF

abundance: .
d_gene: .
j_gene: TRBJ2-1
v_gene: TRBV10-3
CDR3nt: TGTGCCATCAGTGAGTCCAAGGGGAAGGCCTACAATGAGCAGTTCTTC
CDR3aa: CAISESKGKAYNEQFF

abundance: .
d_gene: .
j_gene: TRBJ2-3
v_gene: TRBV30
CDR3nt: TGTGCCTGGAGTGTACCAGGGGTTGGCACAGATACGCAGTATTTT
CDR3aa: CAWSVPGVGTDTQYF

abundance: .
d_gene: .
j_gene: TRBJ1-2
v_gene: TRBV27
CDR3nt: TGTGCCAGCGGTTGGGGCGGGGACGGCTATGGCTACACCTTC
CDR3aa: CASGWGGDGYGYTF

abundance: few
d_gene: TRBD1
j_gene: TRBJ2-1
v_gene: TRBV7-9
CDR3nt: TGTGCCAGCAGCTTTCCTAGGACAGGGATGATATCCTACAATGAGCAGTTCTTC
CDR3aa: CASSFPRTGMISYNEQFF